These T cell receptor beta chains were read from a single sample in a study of blood T cells in healthy people across ages. TCRdb re-analysed the 5' RACE reads in MiXCR, keeping a single row per CDR3 protein. Counted here are about a million distinct CDR3 sequences, just over 50% occurring once; the ten biggest clones make up about a fifth. The sample comprised blood. The receptors shown here come from a woman aged 55-69 years in good health. Each CDR3 is given with its conserved first and last residue. A D gene is named only where the DNA matches it firmly. Some rows have no size entry. The others give once, few or many, or a class for an expanded clone.

v_gene: TRBV27
d_gene: TRBD1
j_gene: TRBJ2-7
abundance: few
CDR3aa: CASSSPGQGAYEQYF
CDR3nt: TGTGCCAGCAGCTCCCCGGGACAGGGTGCCTACGAGCAGTACTTC

v_gene: TRBV7-2
d_gene: TRBD2
j_gene: TRBJ2-1
abundance: NA
CDR3aa: CAGSLGLAYNEQFF
CDR3nt: TGTGCCGGCAGCTTGGGACTAGCGTACAATGAGCAGTTCTTC

v_gene: TRBV20-1
d_gene: TRBD2
j_gene: TRBJ2-7
abundance: NA
CDR3aa: CSARDVGGAEQYF
CDR3nt: TGCAGTGCTAGAGATGTGGGAGGGGCCGAGCAGTACTTC

v_gene: TRBV9
d_gene: NA
j_gene: TRBJ2-4
abundance: NA
CDR3aa: CASSAVQRAGDIQYF
CDR3nt: TGTGCCAGCAGCGCCGTACAGAGGGCAGGGGACATTCAGTACTTC

v_gene: TRBV28
d_gene: NA
j_gene: TRBJ2-1
abundance: once
CDR3aa: CASSPSPRYNEQFF
CDR3nt: TGTGCCAGCAGTCCCTCGCCGCGGTACAATGAGCAGTTCTTC

v_gene: TRBV20-1
d_gene: TRBD1
j_gene: TRBJ1-1
abundance: NA
CDR3aa: CSASRDRGAEAFF
CDR3nt: TGCAGTGCTAGCCGGGACAGGGGAGCTGAAGCTTTCTTT

v_gene: TRBV4-1
d_gene: NA
j_gene: TRBJ2-7
abundance: NA
CDR3aa: CASSQENYEQYF
CDR3nt: TGCGCCAGCAGCCAAGAAAACTACGAGCAGTACTTC

v_gene: TRBV6-4
d_gene: NA
j_gene: TRBJ2-3
abundance: NA
CDR3aa: CASSEWGDTDTQYF
CDR3nt: TGTGCCAGCAGTGAGTGGGGGGACACAGATACGCAGTATTTT

v_gene: TRBV7-3
d_gene: NA
j_gene: TRBJ2-1
abundance: NA
CDR3aa: CASSFQGGSYNEQFF
CDR3nt: TGTGCCAGCAGCTTTCAGGGGGGATCCTACAATGAGCAGTTCTTC

v_gene: TRBV6-2/TRBV6-3
d_gene: NA
j_gene: TRBJ1-4
abundance: NA
CDR3aa: CASSDRATNEKLFF
CDR3nt: TGTGCCAGCAGCGACAGAGCGACTAATGAAAAACTGTTTTTT

v_gene: TRBV2
d_gene: NA
j_gene: TRBJ1-2
abundance: NA
CDR3aa: CASRKGGDAYGYTF
CDR3nt: TGTGCCAGCAGGAAAGGTGGGGACGCCTATGGCTACACCTTC

v_gene: TRBV4-3
d_gene: NA
j_gene: TRBJ2-4
abundance: NA
CDR3aa: CASSQDPGGLDIQYF
CDR3nt: TGCGCCAGCAGCCAAGATCCCGGAGGGCTGGACATTCAGTACTTC

v_gene: TRBV29-1
d_gene: TRBD2
j_gene: TRBJ2-5
abundance: NA
CDR3aa: CSAALAGETQYF
CDR3nt: TGCAGCGCCGCACTAGCGGGAGAGACCCAGTACTTC

v_gene: TRBV28
d_gene: NA
j_gene: TRBJ2-7
abundance: NA
CDR3aa: CASSFLWDGTYEQYF
CDR3nt: TGTGCCAGCAGTTTCCTTTGGGACGGGACCTACGAGCAGTACTTC

v_gene: TRBV28
d_gene: NA
j_gene: TRBJ1-2
abundance: NA
CDR3aa: CATVEVRYGYTF
CDR3nt: TGTGCCACAGTAGAGGTACGGTATGGCTACACCTTC

v_gene: TRBV27
d_gene: TRBD1
j_gene: TRBJ2-5
abundance: many
CDR3aa: CASSLGQGGETQYF
CDR3nt: TGTGCCAGCAGCCTAGGACAGGGAGGAGAGACCCAGTACTTC

v_gene: TRBV6-2/TRBV6-3
d_gene: NA
j_gene: TRBJ2-7
abundance: NA
CDR3aa: CASSYLLGVGEQYF
CDR3nt: TGTGCCAGCAGTTACTTGTTGGGGGTTGGCGAGCAGTACTTC

v_gene: TRBV7-9
d_gene: NA
j_gene: TRBJ2-5
abundance: NA
CDR3aa: CASSVQGEQYF
CDR3nt: TGTGCCAGCAGCGTACAGGGAGAGCAGTACTTC

v_gene: TRBV5-1
d_gene: NA
j_gene: TRBJ2-1
abundance: few
CDR3aa: CASSGSWGSFNEQFF
CDR3nt: TGCGCCAGCAGCGGGTCGTGGGGATCGTTCAATGAGCAGTTCTTC

v_gene: TRBV4-2
d_gene: NA
j_gene: TRBJ1-1
abundance: few
CDR3aa: CASSQDNWGENTEAFF
CDR3nt: TGTGCCAGCAGCCAAGACAACTGGGGAGAAAACACTGAAGCTTTCTTT

v_gene: TRBV4-3
d_gene: NA
j_gene: TRBJ2-3
abundance: few
CDR3aa: CASSQDRGGARDTQYF
CDR3nt: TGCGCCAGCAGCCAAGATCGAGGGGGTGCGCGGGATACGCAGTATTTT

v_gene: TRBV7-9
d_gene: TRBD2
j_gene: TRBJ2-5
abundance: few
CDR3aa: CASSLATRTSGSKQYF
CDR3nt: TGTGCCAGCAGCTTAGCGACCAGGACTAGCGGGAGTAAGCAGTACTTC

v_gene: TRBV28
d_gene: TRBD2
j_gene: TRBJ2-7
abundance: NA
CDR3aa: CASRGRGSGSYEQYF
CDR3nt: TGTGCCAGCAGGGGACGGGGGAGCGGGAGTTACGAGCAGTACTTC

v_gene: TRBV28
d_gene: NA
j_gene: TRBJ2-6
abundance: NA
CDR3aa: CAITSLGGGTNVLTF
CDR3nt: TGTGCCATCACTTCATTGGGAGGAGGGACCAACGTCCTGACTTTC

v_gene: TRBV3-1
d_gene: NA
j_gene: TRBJ2-3
abundance: NA
CDR3aa: CASSQGEDTQYF
CDR3nt: TGTGCCAGCAGCCAAGGCGAAGATACGCAGTATTTT

v_gene: TRBV7-2
d_gene: TRBD2
j_gene: TRBJ2-1
abundance: few
CDR3aa: CASSLVALAGRNEQFF
CDR3nt: TGTGCCAGCAGCTTAGTCGCTCTAGCGGGCCGCAATGAGCAGTTCTTC

v_gene: TRBV5-1
d_gene: NA
j_gene: TRBJ2-3
abundance: NA
CDR3aa: CASSLSGGEGDTQYF
CDR3nt: TGTGCCAGCAGCTTATCAGGCGGGGAAGGAGATACGCAGTATTTT

v_gene: TRBV5-1
d_gene: NA
j_gene: TRBJ2-3
abundance: NA
CDR3aa: CASSRGQFSSDTQYF
CDR3nt: TGCGCCAGCAGCCGAGGACAGTTCTCATCAGATACGCAGTATTTT

v_gene: TRBV25-1
d_gene: TRBD2
j_gene: TRBJ2-3
abundance: few
CDR3aa: CASSGGLAGKHRTQYF
CDR3nt: TGTGCCAGCAGTGGCGGACTAGCGGGAAAGCACCGGACGCAGTATTTT

v_gene: TRBV10-3
d_gene: NA
j_gene: TRBJ2-1
abundance: few
CDR3aa: CAISESGKWKNEQFF
CDR3nt: TGTGCCATCAGTGAATCAGGGAAGTGGAAGAATGAGCAGTTCTTC

v_gene: TRBV4-1
d_gene: TRBD2
j_gene: TRBJ2-7
abundance: NA
CDR3aa: CASSPVPLAGGNEQYF
CDR3nt: TGCGCCAGCAGCCCTGTGCCCCTAGCGGGAGGGAACGAGCAGTACTTC

v_gene: TRBV12-3/TRBV12-4
d_gene: NA
j_gene: TRBJ2-7
abundance: NA
CDR3aa: CASSLAAKIKSYEQYF
CDR3nt: TGTGCCAGCAGTTTAGCGGCTAAGATCAAATCCTACGAGCAGTACTTC

v_gene: TRBV14
d_gene: NA
j_gene: TRBJ2-3
abundance: NA
CDR3aa: CASSRTQRATDTQYF
CDR3nt: TGTGCCAGCAGCCGCACCCAGCGAGCGACGGATACGCAGTATTTT

v_gene: TRBV6-5
d_gene: NA
j_gene: TRBJ2-3
abundance: NA
CDR3aa: CASRTPTDTQYF
CDR3nt: TGTGCCAGCAGGACTCCCACAGATACGCAGTATTTT

v_gene: TRBV12-3/TRBV12-4
d_gene: TRBD1
j_gene: TRBJ2-7
abundance: NA
CDR3aa: CASSYGTGPSLYEQYF
CDR3nt: TGTGCCAGCAGTTATGGGACAGGCCCCAGCCTTTACGAGCAGTACTTC

v_gene: TRBV19
d_gene: TRBD2
j_gene: TRBJ2-1
abundance: NA
CDR3aa: CASSILAEGNEQFF
CDR3nt: TGTGCCAGTAGTATCCTAGCGGAGGGGAATGAGCAGTTCTTC

v_gene: TRBV12-3/TRBV12-4
d_gene: TRBD1
j_gene: TRBJ2-5
abundance: few
CDR3aa: CASSSVRGRGETQYF
CDR3nt: TGTGCCAGCAGTTCCGTCAGGGGGCGCGGGGAGACCCAGTACTTC

v_gene: TRBV13
d_gene: NA
j_gene: TRBJ1-2
abundance: NA
CDR3aa: CASSRPGHNYGYTF
CDR3nt: TGTGCCAGCAGCCGACCGGGACACAACTATGGCTACACCTTC

v_gene: TRBV7-2
d_gene: NA
j_gene: TRBJ2-5
abundance: NA
CDR3aa: CASSLKRETQYF
CDR3nt: TGTGCCAGCAGCTTAAAGCGAGAGACCCAGTACTTC

v_gene: TRBV11-2
d_gene: NA
j_gene: TRBJ2-5
abundance: NA
CDR3aa: CASSKGGGQETQYF
CDR3nt: TGTGCCAGCAGCAAAGGGGGAGGACAAGAGACCCAGTACTTC

v_gene: TRBV20-1
d_gene: NA
j_gene: TRBJ2-4
abundance: NA
CDR3aa: CSAQIQSAHKNIQYF
CDR3nt: TGCAGTGCTCAGATTCAGAGCGCGCACAAAAACATTCAGTACTTC

v_gene: TRBV28
d_gene: NA
j_gene: TRBJ1-5
abundance: NA
CDR3aa: CASSRMGHQPQHF
CDR3nt: TGTGCCAGCAGTCGAATGGGGCATCAGCCCCAGCATTTT

v_gene: TRBV2
d_gene: NA
j_gene: TRBJ2-4
abundance: NA
CDR3aa: CANRPDQNIQYF
CDR3nt: TGTGCCAACCGACCGGACCAAAACATTCAGTACTTC

v_gene: TRBV24-1
d_gene: NA
j_gene: TRBJ2-1
abundance: NA
CDR3aa: CATSDSGGQMDWNEQFF
CDR3nt: TGTGCCACCAGTGATTCGGGGGGACAAATGGATTGGAATGAGCAGTTCTTC

v_gene: TRBV7-9
d_gene: NA
j_gene: TRBJ2-5
abundance: NA
CDR3aa: CARSRLRDGQETQYF
CDR3nt: TGTGCCAGGAGTAGACTCCGGGACGGCCAAGAGACCCAGTACTTC

v_gene: TRBV5-6
d_gene: NA
j_gene: TRBJ1-4
abundance: NA
CDR3aa: CASSLGTHRKLFF
CDR3nt: TGTGCCAGCAGCTTGGGGACTCACCGAAAACTGTTTTTT

v_gene: TRBV15
d_gene: NA
j_gene: TRBJ2-7
abundance: NA
CDR3aa: CATSGEGGPYEQYF
CDR3nt: TGTGCCACCAGCGGAGAGGGGGGGCCCTACGAGCAGTACTTC

v_gene: TRBV2
d_gene: NA
j_gene: TRBJ2-7
abundance: NA
CDR3aa: CASKGNTDYEQYF
CDR3nt: TGTGCCAGCAAAGGGAATACCGACTACGAGCAGTACTTC

v_gene: TRBV2
d_gene: NA
j_gene: TRBJ1-4
abundance: NA
CDR3aa: CAISGTGNEKLFF
CDR3nt: TGTGCCATCTCCGGGACGGGCAATGAAAAACTGTTTTTT

v_gene: TRBV13
d_gene: TRBD2
j_gene: TRBJ2-4
abundance: NA
CDR3aa: CASSLGLAGAGAKNIQYF
CDR3nt: TGTGCCAGCAGCTTAGGACTAGCGGGAGCAGGGGCCAAAAACATTCAGTACTTC

v_gene: TRBV3-1
d_gene: NA
j_gene: TRBJ2-7
abundance: few
CDR3aa: CASSQELEQYF
CDR3nt: TGTGCCAGCAGCCAAGAGCTCGAGCAGTACTTC

v_gene: TRBV20-1
d_gene: NA
j_gene: TRBJ2-5
abundance: few
CDR3aa: CSAPASLRFSGETQYF
CDR3nt: TGCAGTGCTCCGGCTAGCCTGCGTTTTTCGGGAGAGACCCAGTACTTC

v_gene: TRBV27
d_gene: NA
j_gene: TRBJ2-3
abundance: NA
CDR3aa: CASSLGPPGPDTQYF
CDR3nt: TGTGCCAGCAGTTTAGGGCCACCGGGGCCAGATACGCAGTATTTT

v_gene: TRBV29-1
d_gene: NA
j_gene: TRBJ1-1
abundance: NA
CDR3aa: CSVDIGTAAAANTEAFF
CDR3nt: TGCAGCGTTGATATAGGGACGGCGGCGGCCGCTAACACTGAAGCTTTCTTT

v_gene: TRBV9
d_gene: NA
j_gene: TRBJ2-7
abundance: few
CDR3aa: CASSVAASAGYEQYF
CDR3nt: TGTGCCAGCAGCGTAGCGGCTAGCGCCGGATACGAGCAGTACTTC

v_gene: TRBV27
d_gene: NA
j_gene: TRBJ2-3
abundance: NA
CDR3aa: CASGAGHSTDTQYF
CDR3nt: TGTGCCAGCGGGGCGGGACACAGCACAGATACGCAGTATTTT

v_gene: TRBV4-1
d_gene: NA
j_gene: TRBJ2-7
abundance: NA
CDR3aa: CASSQVRGTHSYEQYF
CDR3nt: TGCGCCAGCAGCCAAGTCCGAGGGACCCACTCCTACGAGCAGTACTTC

v_gene: TRBV5-4
d_gene: TRBD2
j_gene: TRBJ2-1
abundance: NA
CDR3aa: CASSPTETSGVNELQFF
CDR3nt: TGTGCCAGCAGCCCCACGGAGACTAGCGGAGTCAATGAGTTGCAGTTCTTC

v_gene: TRBV4-1
d_gene: NA
j_gene: TRBJ1-4
abundance: NA
CDR3aa: CASSQAPRGRKLFF
CDR3nt: TGCGCCAGCAGCCAAGCCCCCCGGGGGCGGAAACTGTTTTTT

v_gene: TRBV20-1
d_gene: TRBD1
j_gene: TRBJ1-2
abundance: NA
CDR3aa: CSARDDRGSYGYTF
CDR3nt: TGCAGTGCTAGAGACGACAGGGGAAGCTATGGCTACACCTTC